Listed below are T cell receptor beta chains from one sample, sequenced in a study of blood T cell repertoires in COVID-19. Assay used: immunoSEQ multiplex PCR; TCRdb lists only in-frame clones, some missing. The table shows about 100,000 clones, with around 85% occurring only once. The sample consisted of peripheral blood. Receptors were obtained from a woman in her sixties or seventies with acute or convalescent COVID-19. Each CDR3 is given with its conserved first and last residue. Each record gives: J gene, D gene, clone size, V gene, CDR3 DNA, CDR3 protein. The D gene is left open where the match is weak. Some rows mark clone size as missing; the rest say once, few, many or name a class of expanded clone.

J: TRBJ1-2; D: NA; size: few; V: TRBV11-1; DNA: TGTGCCAGCAGCTTAAGGGGCGGAGGGTCCTATGGCTACACCTTC; CDR3: CASSLRGGGSYGYTF
J: TRBJ1-4; D: NA; size: NA; V: TRBV18; DNA: TGTGCCAGCTCACCACCACAGCTTGCAACTAATGAAAAACTGTTTTTT; CDR3: CASSPPQLATNEKLFF
J: TRBJ2-3; D: TRBD2; size: NA; V: TRBV5-5; DNA: TGTGCCAGCAGCTTATCCGGGACTAGAAGTTTGACAGATACGCAGTATTTT; CDR3: CASSLSGTRSLTDTQYF
J: TRBJ1-2; D: NA; size: NA; V: TRBV4-2; DNA: TGTGCCAGCAGCCAAGAACGGGGTTACGGTGGCTACACCTTC; CDR3: CASSQERGYGGYTF
J: TRBJ1-4; D: TRBD1; size: NA; V: TRBV29-1; DNA: TGCAGCGTCGGACAGGGTGATGAAAAACTGTTTTTT; CDR3: CSVGQGDEKLFF
J: TRBJ1-1; D: TRBD1; size: NA; V: TRBV7-9; DNA: TGTGCCAGCAGCCCCCGACAGGGGATCATGAACACTGAAGCTTTCTTT; CDR3: CASSPRQGIMNTEAFF
J: TRBJ2-5; D: NA; size: NA; V: TRBV3-1/TRBV3-2; DNA: TGTGCCAGCAGCCCCACTAGGGTTGAGACCCAGTACTTC; CDR3: CASSPTRVETQYF
J: TRBJ2-7; D: NA; size: few; V: TRBV4-1; DNA: TGCGCCAGCAGCCAAGATCCAACAGCTATCCCCTACGAGCAGTACTTC; CDR3: CASSQDPTAIPYEQYF
J: TRBJ1-2; D: NA; size: NA; V: TRBV30; DNA: TGTGCCTGGAGGGCGCACCAGGGAGGTGGCTACACCTTC; CDR3: CAWRAHQGGGYTF
J: TRBJ1-2; D: NA; size: NA; V: TRBV4-2; DNA: TGTGCCAGCAGTCTAAGCGTGTCCGTCGAATATGTTAACTATGGCTACACCTTC; CDR3: CASSLSVSVEYVNYGYTF
J: TRBJ1-3; D: TRBD1; size: NA; V: TRBV30; DNA: TGTGCCGGGAGAGGACAGGGTACGGGGCCTCTCTGGAACACCATATATTTT; CDR3: CAGRGQGTGPLWNTIYF
J: TRBJ2-1; D: TRBD2; size: NA; V: TRBV4-2; DNA: TGTGCCAGCAGCCAAGGGGGACTAGCGGGCCTCTTAGGCAATGAGCAGTTCTTC; CDR3: CASSQGGLAGLLGNEQFF
J: TRBJ2-7; D: TRBD2; size: NA; V: TRBV5-1; DNA: TGCGCCAGCAGCTTGGAGGCGGGGGGGCCTGCCGAGCAGTACTTC; CDR3: CASSLEAGGPAEQYF
J: TRBJ1-1; D: TRBD1; size: NA; V: TRBV3-1/TRBV3-2; DNA: TGTGCCAGCAGCCAAGATAGGACAGGGACTTTCTTT; CDR3: CASSQDRTGTFF
J: TRBJ2-7; D: NA; size: NA; V: TRBV5-1; DNA: TGCGCCAGCAGCGAAATCACAGGGAGCTACGAGCAGTACTTC; CDR3: CASSEITGSYEQYF
J: TRBJ1-2; D: NA; size: NA; V: TRBV5-5; DNA: TGTGCCAGCAGCTTGGAGTGGCAGGGGCACTATGGCTACACCTTC; CDR3: CASSLEWQGHYGYTF
J: TRBJ1-5; D: NA; size: once; V: TRBV2; DNA: TGTGCCAGCAGTCAGGAATATAGCGATCAGCCCCAGCATTTT; CDR3: CASSQEYSDQPQHF
J: TRBJ2-7; D: TRBD2; size: NA; V: TRBV9; DNA: TGTGCCAGCAGCGTTGGGGGGGAGGTCTACGAGCAGTACTTC; CDR3: CASSVGGEVYEQYF
J: TRBJ2-7; D: TRBD2; size: NA; V: TRBV10-3; DNA: TGTGCCGCCGGGGAGGGCTACGAGCAGTACTTC; CDR3: CAAGEGYEQYF
J: TRBJ1-1; D: NA; size: NA; V: TRBV5-1; DNA: TGCGCCAGCAGCTTGGATGGGAGGCGGTTGAACACTGAAGCTTTCTTT; CDR3: CASSLDGRRLNTEAFF
J: TRBJ2-5; D: NA; size: NA; V: TRBV21-1; DNA: TGTGCCAGCAGGCAGCGGGGGAAAGAGACCCAGTACTTC; CDR3: CASRQRGKETQYF
J: TRBJ1-6; D: TRBD1; size: NA; V: TRBV30; DNA: TGTGCCTGGAGGCCGGGACAGACTCATTCACCCCTCCACTTT; CDR3: CAWRPGQTHSPLHF
J: TRBJ1-1; D: NA; size: NA; V: TRBV7-8; DNA: TGTGCCAGCAGCTTAGGGAGGAACACTGAAGCTTTCTTT; CDR3: CASSLGRNTEAFF
J: TRBJ2-5; D: NA; size: NA; V: TRBV29-1; DNA: TGCAGCGTTGACGGAGGGGTAGGAGAGACCCAGTACTTC; CDR3: CSVDGGVGETQYF
J: TRBJ2-7; D: NA; size: NA; V: TRBV5-1; DNA: TGCGCCAGCAAGGTGGTGGCAGGGGCCCGCTACGAGCAGTACTTC; CDR3: CASKVVAGARYEQYF
J: TRBJ2-7; D: NA; size: NA; V: TRBV4-2; DNA: TGTGCCAGCAGCCAACAGGGGTCCCACGAGCAGTACTTC; CDR3: CASSQQGSHEQYF
J: TRBJ1-3; D: TRBD1; size: NA; V: TRBV2; DNA: TGTGCCACCACACAGGGGGCTGGAAACACCATATATTTT; CDR3: CATTQGAGNTIYF
J: TRBJ2-3; D: TRBD2; size: NA; V: TRBV12-3/TRBV12-4; DNA: TGTGCCAGCAGCCGGGGGGCAGATACGCAGTATTTT; CDR3: CASSRGADTQYF
J: TRBJ2-3; D: NA; size: NA; V: TRBV12-3/TRBV12-4; DNA: TGTGCCAGCAATCAGCGGGGCACAGATACGCAGTATTTT; CDR3: CASNQRGTDTQYF
J: TRBJ1-1; D: TRBD1; size: NA; V: TRBV29-1; DNA: TGCAGCGTTGTTTTTGGACAGGGGGTTGTCACTGAAGCTTTCTTT; CDR3: CSVVFGQGVVTEAFF
J: TRBJ1-5; D: TRBD1; size: once; V: TRBV30; DNA: TGTGCCTGGGAGACAGGGGTGAATAGCAATCAGCCCCAGCATTTT; CDR3: CAWETGVNSNQPQHF
J: TRBJ1-1; D: NA; size: NA; V: TRBV2; DNA: TGTGCCAGCATTAGGGAGTTAAACACTGAAGCTTTCTTT; CDR3: CASIRELNTEAFF
J: TRBJ2-7; D: NA; size: once; V: TRBV5-1; DNA: TGCGCCAGCAGCTTGGGCAGCGCCTACGAGCAGTACTTC; CDR3: CASSLGSAYEQYF
J: TRBJ1-1; D: NA; size: NA; V: TRBV25-1; DNA: TGTGCCAGCAGTGATCTGAGACCGGGCACTGAAGCTTTCTTT; CDR3: CASSDLRPGTEAFF
J: TRBJ2-4; D: TRBD1; size: NA; V: TRBV18; DNA: TGTGCCAGCTCACCAGGACAGGGGGTATACATTCAGTACTTC; CDR3: CASSPGQGVYIQYF
J: TRBJ1-6; D: NA; size: NA; V: TRBV7-9; DNA: TGTGCCAGCAGCCAAGACGGGGGAAGCTCACCCCTCCACTTT; CDR3: CASSQDGGSSPLHF
J: TRBJ2-5; D: TRBD2; size: NA; V: TRBV28; DNA: TGTGCCAGCAGCCCTCCAGCGGGGGGTGCTGGGACCCAGTACTTC; CDR3: CASSPPAGGAGTQYF
J: TRBJ1-4; D: NA; size: few; V: TRBV28; DNA: TGTGCCAGCAGCCTGCTGGGCAGGGGCCCTAATGAAAAACTGTTTTTT; CDR3: CASSLLGRGPNEKLFF
J: TRBJ1-4; D: NA; size: NA; V: TRBV7-8; DNA: TGTGCCAGCAGCTTCGCGGAGTTAAATGAAAAACTGTTTTTT; CDR3: CASSFAELNEKLFF
J: TRBJ1-6; D: TRBD1; size: NA; V: TRBV7-9; DNA: TGTGCCAGCAGCGCCCAGGGGGTTCGCTATTCACCCCTCCACTTT; CDR3: CASSAQGVRYSPLHF
J: TRBJ1-2; D: TRBD1; size: NA; V: TRBV6-5; DNA: TGTGCCAGCAGACAGGACAGGGGAAACTATGGCTACACCTTC; CDR3: CASRQDRGNYGYTF
J: TRBJ2-3; D: TRBD1; size: NA; V: TRBV7-3; DNA: TGTGCCAGCAGCTTAGACAGGGGTTCGGATACGCAGTATTTT; CDR3: CASSLDRGSDTQYF
J: TRBJ2-1; D: NA; size: NA; V: TRBV19; DNA: TGTGCCAGTAGTGCGATGCGCAATGAGCAGTTCTTC; CDR3: CASSAMRNEQFF
J: TRBJ2-5; D: TRBD2; size: NA; V: TRBV3-1/TRBV3-2; DNA: TGTGCCAGCAGCCAAGATTCGAGCGGGGGGCGGGAGACCCAGTACTTC; CDR3: CASSQDSSGGRETQYF
J: TRBJ1-1; D: NA; size: NA; V: TRBV5-6; DNA: TGTGCCAGCAGCTTGTCCGACAGGAACACTGAAGCTTTCTTT; CDR3: CASSLSDRNTEAFF
J: TRBJ1-6; D: TRBD1; size: NA; V: TRBV2; DNA: TGTGCCAGCACTCCGGGACAGGGGGTCCCAGGCTCACCCCTCCACTTT; CDR3: CASTPGQGVPGSPLHF